This record covers a single T cell receptor beta chain. Its target is not known. Amplification used 60 Vbeta primers and 13 Jbeta primers. The assay was immunoSEQ multiplex PCR, and TCRdb's table has in-frame clones only and misses some. This table has 150,000 or so clones, 80% to 85% appearing once. The data were taken from a study of cytomegalovirus exposure and HLA in healthy donors. This CDR3 contains 14 residues. Per the germline V gene, CDR1 is SGHAT and CDR2 is FQNNGV. V lost 6 bases and J lost 3; bases outside the gene matches: 7. Study-level findings and limits: Rare TCR sequences predominated, though certain public TCRs were found in many donors.

This chain connects TRBV11-2 to TRBJ1-1, with 7 bases identical to TRBD1. The source material was PBMCs. The receptor was isolated from a boy between 2 and 10 years old in good health and CMV-seronegative. The DNA for the CDR3 is TGTGCCAGCAGGCTGGGACAGCCTTACACTGAAGCTTTCTTT. Translating gives CASRLGQPYTEAFF.